These T cell receptor beta chains were read from a single sample in a study of blood T cell repertoires in COVID-19. Sequenced by immunoSEQ multiplex PCR; TCRdb stores in-frame clones only, minus some. Here the sample spans about 140,000 clones, around 82% being singletons. The sequencing input was peripheral blood. The receptor set was obtained from a human donor in a cohort sampled during active COVID-19. CDR3s include the opening cysteine and the closing phenylalanine or tryptophan. D genes are given only for firm matches. Some rows have no size entry. The others give once, few or many, or a class for an expanded clone.

v_call	d_call	clone_size	j_call	cdr3_length	cdr3_nt	cdr3_aa
TRBV11-3	NA	once	TRBJ1-1	13	TGTGCCAGCAGCCTTACAGTGAACACTGAAGCTTTCTTT	CASSLTVNTEAFF
TRBV4-1	NA	NA	TRBJ1-1	16	TGCGCCAGCAGCCAAGGTGGTGTCAGGACTAACACTGAAGCTTTCTTT	CASSQGGVRTNTEAFF
TRBV9	TRBD1	once	TRBJ1-1	13	TGTGCCAGCAGGGGACAGGGGGACACTGAAGCTTTCTTT	CASRGQGDTEAFF
TRBV6-1	NA	NA	TRBJ1-5	16	TGTGCCAGCAGTGAATGGGCCCTCCAAGGCAATCAGCCCCAGCATTTT	CASSEWALQGNQPQHF
TRBV7-2	TRBD1	NA	TRBJ2-7	15	TGTGCCAGCAGCCCGAACCAGGGGGCGCAATACGAGCAGTACTTC	CASSPNQGAQYEQYF
TRBV29-1	TRBD2	NA	TRBJ2-2	14	TGCAGCGTGACTAGCGCCCTCCGGACCGGGGAGCTGTTTTTT	CSVTSALRTGELFF
TRBV24-1	TRBD2	NA	TRBJ2-3	16	TGTGCCACCAGTGATACGGCGGGAGGGGCCACAGATACGCAGTATTTT	CATSDTAGGATDTQYF
TRBV5-1	TRBD1	NA	TRBJ1-1	14	TGCGCCAGCAGCTTGGCCAGGGGGGACACTGAAGCTTTCTTT	CASSLARGDTEAFF
TRBV5-1	NA	NA	TRBJ1-2	16	TGCGCCAGCAGCTTGGGGTTAACAGGTGTTAACTATGGCTACACCTTC	CASSLGLTGVNYGYTF
TRBV18	TRBD2	NA	TRBJ2-1	15	TGTGCCAGCTCAACAACTAGCGGGCCATACAATGAGCAGTTCTTC	CASSTTSGPYNEQFF
TRBV5-4	NA	NA	TRBJ2-3	13	TGTGCCAGCAGCTTACAGGGTCCAGATACGCAGTATTTT	CASSLQGPDTQYF
TRBV18	NA	NA	TRBJ1-3	17	TGTGCCAGCTCACAAAGGGGAGACAGGCGCTCTGGAAACACCATATATTTT	CASSQRGDRRSGNTIYF
TRBV27	NA	NA	TRBJ2-7	13	TGTGCCAGCAGTGCCCTAGCGACCTACGAGCAGTACTTC	CASSALATYEQYF
TRBV7-2	TRBD2	NA	TRBJ2-5	15	TGTGCCAGCAGCTTAGCGGGACTAGCGGGGGGGCCGGAGTACTTC	CASSLAGLAGGPEYF
TRBV29-1	NA	once	TRBJ2-1	14	TGCAGCGTTGAACGGACAAGAGGAACCAATGAGCAGTTCTTC	CSVERTRGTNEQFF
TRBV19	NA	once	TRBJ1-5	12	TGTGCCAGTAGTGGCCGGGATCAGCCCCAGCATTTT	CASSGRDQPQHF
TRBV6-5	NA	NA	TRBJ1-5	14	TGTGCCAGCGGGGGCCGAGAGTCAGGTCAGCCCCAGCATTTT	CASGGRESGQPQHF
TRBV18	NA	few	TRBJ1-2	13	TGTGCCAGCTCACCAGAGGCAGTATACGGCTACACCTTC	CASSPEAVYGYTF
TRBV19	NA	NA	TRBJ1-4	14	TGTGCCAGTATTACACAGGGAACTAATGAAAAACTGTTTTTT	CASITQGTNEKLFF
TRBV24-1	NA	few	TRBJ1-4	13	TGTGCCACCAGTGTATTGAGAGTGTGGAAACTGTTTTTT	CATSVLRVWKLFF
TRBV27	TRBD1	NA	TRBJ1-2	13	TGTGCCACCGCCCAGGACAGGTACTATGGCTACACCTTC	CATAQDRYYGYTF
TRBV11-3	TRBD1	few	TRBJ2-3	16	TGTGCCAGCAGCCTAGGCGGACAGGGGATAATGCATACGCAGTATTTT	CASSLGGQGIMHTQYF
TRBV19	TRBD1	NA	TRBJ2-6	17	TGTGCCAGTAGTAGCCCAGGGGGCCTGTCCGGGGCCAACGTCCTGACTTTC	CASSSPGGLSGANVLTF
TRBV6-5	NA	NA	TRBJ1-1	15	TGTGCCAGCAGAGGCGGGGGGACAATGAGTACTGAAGCTTTCTTT	CASRGGGTMSTEAFF
TRBV12-3/TRBV12-4	TRBD2	NA	TRBJ2-1	12	TGTGCCAGCAGCCTCGCCAGCGGGAGGCAGTTCTTC	CASSLASGRQFF
TRBV15	NA	NA	TRBJ1-3	18	TGTGCCACCAGCAGAGATCCGACCAAGTCGACCGGGGGAAACACCATATATTTT	CATSRDPTKSTGGNTIYF
TRBV11-2	TRBD1	NA	TRBJ2-5	17	TGTGCCAGCAGCTTAACAGGGGGACGGTTCCAAGTAGAGACCCAGTACTTC	CASSLTGGRFQVETQYF
TRBV7-2	TRBD2	NA	TRBJ2-3	15	TGTGCCAGCAGCTTTAGCGGGAGGTACACAGATACGCAGTATTTT	CASSFSGRYTDTQYF
TRBV11-1	NA	NA	TRBJ2-5	15	TGTGCCAGCAGCCCCGTCCGGGGGTTAGGAGAGACCCAGTACTTC	CASSPVRGLGETQYF
TRBV7-2	TRBD2	NA	TRBJ2-1	15	TGTGCCAGCAGCTTGGGACTAGCGGGAGTTGGTGAGCAGTTCTTC	CASSLGLAGVGEQFF
TRBV19	TRBD2	NA	TRBJ2-1	15	TGTGCCAGTAGTATAGCGGGAGGCCGGGGGAATGAGCAGTTCTTC	CASSIAGGRGNEQFF
TRBV3-1/TRBV3-2	TRBD1	NA	TRBJ2-5	15	TGTGCCAGCAGTCGACAGGGGGCCGAAAGGAAGACCCAGTACTTC	CASSRQGAERKTQYF
TRBV6-5	NA	NA	TRBJ1-6	15	TGTGCCAGCATCTGGACTAGCTCCTATAATTCACCCCTCCACTTT	CASIWTSSYNSPLHF
TRBV28	NA	NA	TRBJ1-1	15	TGTGCCAGCAGCTCTACCTCGACAGGAAGATCGTACGCTTTCTTT	CASSSTSTGRSYAFF
TRBV7-9	NA	NA	TRBJ2-1	16	TGTGCCAGCAGCATGTATTCGCCTGGGGAGTACAATGAGCAGTTCTTC	CASSMYSPGEYNEQFF
TRBV6-2/TRBV6-3	NA	NA	TRBJ1-5	14	TGTGCCAGCAGTTACCCCCCAGGGGTCCAGCCCCAGCATTTT	CASSYPPGVQPQHF
TRBV7-9	NA	NA	TRBJ2-6	18	TGTGCCAGCAGCCGTTGGGCAGGGAGGAGCTCTGGGGCCAACGTCCTGACTTTC	CASSRWAGRSSGANVLTF
TRBV7-8	TRBD2	NA	TRBJ2-3	16	TGTGCCAGCAGCTTAACTAGCGCGAGCTTCACAGATACGCAGTATTTT	CASSLTSASFTDTQYF
TRBV29-1	TRBD2	NA	TRBJ2-3	15	TGCAGCGTTGGGGGCCCGGCGGGAGCAGGGGATACGCAGTATTTT	CSVGGPAGAGDTQYF
TRBV3-1/TRBV3-2	NA	NA	TRBJ1-2	14	TGTGCCAGCAGCCAAGTGCGCGCTAACTATGGCTACACCTTC	CASSQVRANYGYTF
TRBV25-1	NA	NA	TRBJ1-1	15	TGTGCCAGCAGCCCCATGAGGTCGCCGAACACTGAAGCTTTCTTT	CASSPMRSPNTEAFF
TRBV7-2	NA	NA	TRBJ2-2	14	TGTGCCAGCAGCTTAGATCGGAACACCGGGGAGCTGTTTTTT	CASSLDRNTGELFF
TRBV30	NA	NA	TRBJ2-5	13	TGTGCCTGGAGACCTCGGTGGCAAGAGACCCAGTACTTC	CAWRPRWQETQYF
TRBV5-1	NA	NA	TRBJ2-5	13	TGCGCCAGCAGCGAGGACTTGTCGGCGACCCAGTACTTC	CASSEDLSATQYF
TRBV3-1/TRBV3-2	NA	once	TRBJ1-2	14	TGTGCCAGCAGCCATGGTGACAGCCACTATGGCTACACCTTC	CASSHGDSHYGYTF